Shown below are 28 T cell receptor beta chains from a single sample sequenced in a study of shared clonotypes between healthy human individuals (TCRdb year 2020). The library was built by means of the immunoSEQ multiplex PCR assay. This is the immuneACCESS table as TCRdb keeps it, with only in-frame sequences that have V and J called. A part of the clones is gone; compared with another copy, unresolved V genes explain less than half, and the rest is unexplained. For this sample the table gives 2,500,000 or so clones, of which around 93% were detected only once. Roughly 0.34% of the sample goes to the ten largest clones. What was sequenced was naive CD4+ T cells from PBMCs. The cell subset or site label, as the study defines it: CD45RA+ positively selected. These receptors were collected from a man between 18 and 35 years old in good health. Some clones in this sample may be carry-over from other donors' samples.

The chain joins TRBV5-1 to TRBJ1-1, with D possibly being TRBD1 (6 bases). V was cut by 0 bases and J by 4 bases, with 13 bases left in between. There are 15 residues in the CDR3. Germline-derived CDR1 and CDR2 are SGHRS and YFSETQ. The CDR3 loop is CASSLVQGSATEAFF. CDR3 bases: TGCGCCAGCAGCTTGGTCCAGGGGTCGGCCACTGAAGCTTTCTTT.

The rearrangement joins TRBV29-1 to TRBJ1-1, with D tentatively TRBD1 (5 bases). The CDR3 has 14 residues. CDR1 and CDR2 from the germline V gene are SQVTM and ANQGSEA. V was trimmed by 0 bases and J by 5 bases, leaving 13 bases between them. This CDR3 reads CSVEEFREATEAFF. The CDR3 nucleotides are TGCAGCGTTGAAGAGTTCAGGGAGGCAACTGAAGCTTTCTTT.

The V and J genes are TRBV5-4 and TRBJ2-7; 10 bases agree with TRBD2. Unmatched junction bases numbered 7, after V lost 0 bases and J lost 7 bases. The length of the CDR3 is 15 residues. CDR1 is SGHNT, CDR2 YYREEE, per germline (reference sequence). The CDR3 reads CASSLASGSQEEQYF. CDR3 in DNA: TGTGCCAGCAGCTTGGCTAGCGGGAGTCAGGAAGAGCAGTACTTC.

V is TRBV28 and J is TRBJ2-2, with D tentatively TRBD2 (6 bases). The CDR3 is 15 residues long. The germline CDR1 and CDR2 sequences are MDHEN and SYDVKM. Trimming left V 5 bases short and J 2 bases short, with 12 bases between. Here the CDR3 DNA reads TGTGCCAGCAGTGAAGGACTAAAAAACACCGGGGAGCTGTTTTTT. It is translated as CASSEGLKNTGELFF.

The chain recombines TRBV5-4 with TRBJ1-4, with a tentative D call TRBD1 (5 bases). The CDR3 has 14 residues. Between the trimmed V and J ends, which lost 2 bases and 0 bases, there was a span of 5 bases. Germline values: CDR1 SGHNT, CDR2 YYREEE (reference sequence). The CDR3 DNA is TGTGCCAGCAGCTTCAGGGCAACTAATGAAAAACTGTTTTTT. Amino acids: CASSFRATNEKLFF.

This chain uses TRBV5-1 with TRBJ2-7; D ambiguous. V was cut by 5 bases and J by 2 bases, with 8 bases left in between. Germline CDR1 and CDR2: SGHRS and YFSETQ. This CDR3 spans 12 amino acids. The CDR3 reads CASRYGPYEQYF. The DNA of the CDR3 is TGCGCCAGCAGGTACGGACCCTACGAGCAGTACTTC.

V usage is TRBV4-3 and J usage is TRBJ1-6, with D unresolved. Germline-derived CDR1 and CDR2 are LGHNA and YSLEER. The ends were cut back, 0 bases at V and 8 bases at J, with 14 bases in the middle. CDR3 length: 16 amino acids. The chain's CDR3 is CASSQDFAPRDSPLHF. The CDR3 region has the DNA TGCGCCAGCAGCCAAGATTTCGCCCCTCGGGATTCACCCCTCCACTTT.

This chain joins TRBV5-4 and TRBJ2-1; TRBD2 matches at 7 bases. This CDR3 contains 14 residues. V was clipped by 2 bases and J by 8 bases; unmatched bases: 7. CDR1 SGHNT and CDR2 YYREEE come from the germline V gene (reference sequence). The CDR3 bases are TGTGCCAGCAGCTTCCGGGCGGGAGTTGATGAGCAGTTCTTC. The encoded protein is CASSFRAGVDEQFF.

A single count supports this clone. The rearrangement links TRBV5-1 to TRBJ2-5, with 12 bases matching TRBD2. The CDR3 is 17 amino acids. Trimming at V came to 0 bases and at J to 5 bases, leaving 8 bases not matched to a gene. Germline CDR1 reads SGHRS; CDR2 reads YFSETQ. This CDR3 is CASSLALAGGPSETQYF. The CDR3 region has the DNA TGCGCCAGCAGCTTGGCCCTAGCGGGAGGGCCGTCCGAGACCCAGTACTTC.

The CDR3 reads CASSRTGVSETQYF. In DNA, the CDR3 is TGTGCCAGCAGCCGGACAGGGGTTTCAGAGACCCAGTACTTC. The V call is TRBV7-3, the J call TRBJ2-5, with TRBD1 matching over 9 bases. Looked up from germline, CDR1 is SGHTA and CDR2 is FQGTGA. This CDR3 spans 14 amino acids. V lost 5 bases, J lost 4 bases, and 5 bases stayed unmatched.

This clone came up once. The junction departs from germline at one end; a sequencing error may be responsible. V gene TRBV6-1 combines with J gene TRBJ1-1; D not certain. The CDR3 is 12 amino acids. Germline lookup yields CDR1 MNHNS and CDR2 SASEGT. The CDR3 nucleotides read TGTGCCAGCAGTGAAGCGTACAGCCTCTCGACCTTT. Its translation is CASSEAYSLSTF.

This chain uses TRBV2 with TRBJ1-4, with D possibly TRBD1 on 6 matching bases. Germline assignment: CDR1 SNHLY and CDR2 FYNNEI. Between the trimmed V and J ends, which lost 5 bases and 5 bases, there was a span of 12 bases. This CDR3 comprises 14 residues. The CDR3 nucleotides are TGTGCCAGCAGTCCTCAGGGGCCGAATGAAAAACTGTTTTTT. Translating it yields CASSPQGPNEKLFF.

The rearrangement uses TRBV5-1 and TRBJ2-2; 9 nucleotides agree with TRBD2. Germline V CDR1 and CDR2: SGHRS, YFSETQ. The CDR3 runs to 18 residues. V was pared by 3 bases and J by 2 bases, with 11 bases of the junction left unmatched. The CDR3 loop is CASSSPLSSGTNTGELFF. CDR3 DNA: TGCGCCAGCAGCTCACCCTTATCTAGCGGGACCAACACCGGGGAGCTGTTTTTT.

This sequence joins TRBV5-1 and TRBJ1-2; a possible D gene is TRBD1 (6 bases). This CDR3 spans 15 amino acids. The germline gives CDR1 SGHRS, CDR2 YFSETQ. Trimming pared 0 bases from V and 0 bases from J, leaving 9 bases between. CDR3 DNA sequence: TGCGCCAGCAGCTTGGGGGACACTACTAACTATGGCTACACCTTC. Translation: CASSLGDTTNYGYTF.

This clone is a singleton in its sample. The chain recombines TRBV7-3 with TRBJ2-7; 10 bases align to TRBD1. CDR1 and CDR2 from the germline V gene are SGHTA and FQGTGA. Germline trimming cut 4 bases from V and 4 bases from J; bases unmatched to any gene: 10. There are 16 residues in the CDR3. The CDR3 coding sequence is TGTGCCAGCAGCTCAACCGGGACAGGGGTTCCATACGAGCAGTACTTC. Its translation is CASSSTGTGVPYEQYF.

This clone appeared a single time. V gene TRBV30 combines with J gene TRBJ2-1, with 13 bases fitting TRBD2. Germline values: CDR1 GTSNPN, CDR2 SVGIG (reference sequence). V was pared by 3 bases and J by 8 bases, with 4 bases of the junction left unmatched. The CDR3 is 14 amino acids. The CDR3 reads CAWRPGLAGDEQFF. CDR3 DNA: TGTGCCTGGAGGCCTGGACTAGCGGGGGATGAGCAGTTCTTC.

This clone came up once. The V gene is TRBV27, the J gene TRBJ2-7; 8 bases align to TRBD1. The CDR3 consists of 14 residues. V lost 4 bases to trimming and J lost 6 bases; unmatched junction nucleotides: 8. The germline gives CDR1 MNHEY, CDR2 SMNVEV (reference sequence). The CDR3 is CASSYRTGFPEQYF. For the CDR3, the DNA is TGTGCCAGCAGTTACCGGACAGGGTTCCCCGAGCAGTACTTC.

This chain uses TRBV2 with TRBJ1-2; no firm D call. The germline gives CDR1 SNHLY, CDR2 FYNNEI. Trimming removed 5 bases from V and 1 base from J, with 8 bases in between. The CDR3 consists of 13 residues. DNA for the CDR3: TGTGCCAGCAGTTCGGACCTTAACTATGGCTACACCTTC. The encoded protein is CASSSDLNYGYTF.

The V call is TRBV6-1, the J call TRBJ1-1; tentatively, D is TRBD1 (6 bases). Germline assignment: CDR1 MNHNS and CDR2 SASEGT. V lost 3 bases and J lost 2, with 10 bases in between. The CDR3 is 14 residues long. CDR3 DNA: TGTGCCAGCAGTGATACAGGGAGAAACACTGAAGCTTTCTTT. Translation gives CASSDTGRNTEAFF.

To note about this clone: Within the sample, other DNA sequences also encode this same CDR3. The chain has TRBV5-1 and TRBJ2-5; maybe TRBD1 (6 bases). V was cut by 2 bases and J by 4 bases, with 9 bases left in between. Germline V gene data show CDR1 as SGHRS and CDR2 as YFSETQ. This CDR3 spans 13 amino acids. The CDR3 here is CASSFGRGETQYF. The CDR3 DNA is TGCGCCAGCAGCTTCGGCAGGGGAGAGACCCAGTACTTC.

This clone was counted only a few times. V gene TRBV21-1 combines with J gene TRBJ1-5; the D call of TRBD1 is as the table states it, not checked on the DNA. TRBV21-1 corresponds to a pseudogene. CDR3 length equals 18 residues. The CDR3 sequence is CASSKAEQGSSGNQPQHF. In nucleotides, the CDR3 is TGTGCCAGCAGCAAAGCGGAACAGGGGTCCTCTGGCAATCAGCCCCAGCATTTT.

Details on this clone: This sample also contains other DNA sequences that code for the same CDR3. The V call is TRBV7-2, the J call TRBJ1-2, with D tentatively TRBD1 (5 bases). From germline, CDR1 is SGHTA and CDR2 FQGNSA. The CDR3 is 13 residues long. Trimming cost V 1 base and J 4 bases, with 7 bases left between them. CDR3 bases: TGTGCCAGCAGCTTAGGTCAGGGCTATGGCTACACCTTC. Translation: CASSLGQGYGYTF.

In the case of this clone: Other DNA sequences within the sample encode an identical CDR3. The V and J genes are TRBV2 and TRBJ2-1; 11 bases agree with TRBD2. V lost 4 bases and J lost 1; bases outside the gene matches: 3. The germline gives CDR1 SNHLY, CDR2 FYNNEI. The CDR3 runs to 16 residues. The CDR3: CASSGLAGGSYNEQFF. In nucleotides, the CDR3 is TGTGCCAGCAGTGGTCTAGCGGGAGGATCCTACAATGAGCAGTTCTTC. Combining the CDR3 with reference TRBV2 and TRBJ2-1 gives the whole variable domain EPEVTQTPSHQVTQMGQEVILRCVPISNHLYFYWYRQILGQKVEFLVSFYNNEISEKSEIFDDQFSVERPDGSNFTLKIRSTKLEDSAMYFCASSGLAGGSYNEQFFGPGTRLTVL.

This clone has just one count. Other DNA sequences in this specimen translate into the identical CDR3. The genes are TRBV28 and TRBJ2-7; the D is unclear. The CDR3 sequence is 11 residues long. Per germline, CDR1 MDHEN and CDR2 SYDVKM. V was cut by 5 bases and J by 3 bases, with 5 bases left in between. This chain's CDR3 is CASSPRYEQYF. In DNA, the CDR3 is TGTGCCAGCAGTCCACGCTACGAGCAGTACTTC.

The chain uses TRBV28 and TRBJ2-4, with unresolved D. V dropped 1 base and J dropped 3 bases, with 10 bases sitting between them. Per germline, CDR1 MDHEN and CDR2 SYDVKM. The CDR3 length is 15 residues. CDR3 region: CASSLLWSGKNIQYF. The CDR3 DNA reads as TGTGCCAGCAGTTTATTGTGGAGTGGCAAAAACATTCAGTACTTC. Full variable domain (missing parts from reference TRBV28 and TRBJ2-4): DVKVTQSSRYLVKRTGEKVFLECVQDMDHENMFWYRQDPGLGLRLIYFSYDVKMKEKGDIPEGYSVSREKKERFSLILESASTNQTSMYLCASSLLWSGKNIQYFGAGTRLSVL.

This clone has just one count. The genes are TRBV5-1 and TRBJ2-2; D unclear. The CDR3 totals 16 residues. Germline loops: CDR1 SGHRS, CDR2 YFSETQ. V was trimmed by 5 bases and J by 0 bases, leaving 14 bases between them. CDR3 DNA sequence: TGCGCCAGCAGTACCTCCCGGGCGGCGAACACCGGGGAGCTGTTTTTT. It specifies CASSTSRAANTGELFF.

This chain joins TRBV9 and TRBJ2-1, with D maybe TRBD1 (6 bases). With 1 base removed from V and 10 bases from J, the gap between germline ends came to 15 bases. Per germline, CDR1 SGDLS and CDR2 YYNGEE. CDR3 length: 14 amino acids. The DNA of the CDR3 is TGTGCCAGCAGCGTACCGGTGGGGGCTTCCGAGCAGTTCTTC. Protein: CASSVPVGASEQFF.

The CDR3 nucleotides read TGTGCCAGCAGTGTGGGGGGGCTGGGCTATGGCTACACCTTC. Residues: CASSVGGLGYGYTF. V gene TRBV28 combines with J gene TRBJ1-2; the D gene is possibly TRBD1 (6 bases). V lost 5 bases to trimming and J lost 4 bases, with 14 bases between them. Germline V gives CDR1 MDHEN, CDR2 SYDVKM. This CDR3 is built from 14 residues.